The clone carrying this TCR beta chain was counted once. Its antigen remains unknown. Here immunoSEQ multiplex PCR was the method, and the copy in TCRdb shows in-frame clones only, minus some. The sample contains over 45,000 clones, around 85% of which appear only once. The germline gives CDR1 MDHEN, CDR2 SYDVKM. The CDR3 extends over 13 amino acids. Germline trimming cut 5 bases from V and 6 bases from J; bases unmatched to any gene: 7. These data originate in a study of T cell responses to AZD1222 COVID-19 vaccine. Whole-study findings and limits: The study sampled repertoires only after the peak T cell response. Clonal diversity was possibly underestimated, and the donors were mostly white British, with more females. Only six individuals given AZD1222 were seropositive at baseline. Unmutated regions of variants are reportedly targeted by nearly half of spike-specific TCRs.

The material was peripheral blood, obtained on day 0 of MenACWY control vaccination. This rearrangement joins TRBV28 to TRBJ2-7; 7 bases map to TRBD2. The source of this sequence is an adult in good health. CDR3 nucleotide sequence: TGTGCCAGCAGTAGCGGGACTCCAGGCGAGCAGTACTTC. Encoded protein: CASSSGTPGEQYF. Full variable domain (remainder filled in from reference TRBV28 and TRBJ2-7): DVKVTQSSRYLVKRTGEKVFLECVQDMDHENMFWYRQDPGLGLRLIYFSYDVKMKEKGDIPEGYSVSREKKERFSLILESASTNQTSMYLCASSSGTPGEQYFGPGTRLTVT.